This T cell receptor (beta chain) originates from a study of blood T cell repertoires in COVID-19. Study background: Acute and convalescent COVID-19 specimens originated in the United States, Italy and Spain. The analysed material was cDNA or gDNA that came from T cells, B-cell-depleted T cells, or PBMCs.

In the original workflow: Reference gene primer amplification yielded estimated nucleated cell counts. Profiled with immunoSEQ multiplex PCR; TCRdb holds only in-frame clones, not every one. From that table come the V and J calls and clone size; the DNA was used to work out D and trimming. The sample records some 57,000 clones, roughly 92% being singletons. The germline gives CDR1 MNHNY, CDR2 SVGAGI (reference sequence). This CDR3 has 14 amino acids. V lost 6 bases and J lost 5; bases outside the gene matches: 5. The origin of this receptor is a human donor in a cohort sampled during active COVID-19. Input material: peripheral blood. The J gene is TRBJ2-7, the V gene TRBV6-6; TRBD1 matches at 12 bases. The CDR3 protein is CASRTGTGGNEQYF. The CDR3 nucleotides read TGTGCCAGCAGAACCGGGACAGGGGGCAACGAGCAGTACTTC.